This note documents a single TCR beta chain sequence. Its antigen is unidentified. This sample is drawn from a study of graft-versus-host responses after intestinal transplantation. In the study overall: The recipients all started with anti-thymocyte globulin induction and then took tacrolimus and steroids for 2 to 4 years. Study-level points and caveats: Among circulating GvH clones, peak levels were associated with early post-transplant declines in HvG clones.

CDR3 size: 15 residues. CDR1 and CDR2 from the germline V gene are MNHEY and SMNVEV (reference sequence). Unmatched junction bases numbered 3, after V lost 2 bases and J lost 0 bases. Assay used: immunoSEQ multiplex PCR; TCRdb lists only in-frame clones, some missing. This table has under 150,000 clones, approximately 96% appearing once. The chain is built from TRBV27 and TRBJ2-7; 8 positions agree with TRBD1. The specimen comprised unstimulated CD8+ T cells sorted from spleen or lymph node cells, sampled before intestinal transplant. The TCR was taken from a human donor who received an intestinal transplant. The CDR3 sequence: CASSLQGASSYEQYF. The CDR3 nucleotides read TGTGCCAGCAGTTTACAGGGGGCGAGCTCCTACGAGCAGTACTTC.